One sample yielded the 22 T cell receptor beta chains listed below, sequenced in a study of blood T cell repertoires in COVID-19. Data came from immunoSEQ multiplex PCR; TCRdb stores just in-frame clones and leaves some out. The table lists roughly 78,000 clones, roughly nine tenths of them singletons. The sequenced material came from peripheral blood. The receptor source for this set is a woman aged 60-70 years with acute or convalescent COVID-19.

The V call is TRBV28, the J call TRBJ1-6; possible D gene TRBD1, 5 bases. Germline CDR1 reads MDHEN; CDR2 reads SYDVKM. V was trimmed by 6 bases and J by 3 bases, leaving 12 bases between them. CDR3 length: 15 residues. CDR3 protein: CASRGRQGYNSPLHF. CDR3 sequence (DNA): TGTGCCAGCAGGGGAAGGCAGGGCTATAATTCACCCCTCCACTTT.

This CDR3 is CASTEPGQGYNEQFF. DNA of the CDR3: TGTGCCAGCACCGAACCGGGACAGGGATACAATGAGCAGTTCTTC. This chain links TRBV5-6 with TRBJ2-1; 9 nucleotides align to TRBD1. The CDR3 spans 15 residues. CDR1 and CDR2 from the germline V gene are SGHDT and YYEEEE. V shed 6 bases, J shed 4 bases, and the junction held 8 bases outside the gene matches.

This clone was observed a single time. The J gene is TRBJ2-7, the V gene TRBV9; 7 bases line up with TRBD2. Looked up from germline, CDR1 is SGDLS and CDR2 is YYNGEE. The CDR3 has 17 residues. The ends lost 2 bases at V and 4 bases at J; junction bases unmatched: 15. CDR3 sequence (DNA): TGTGCCAGCAGCGTTTACCCCTCAGGCGGGAGTTTTTACGAGCAGTACTTC. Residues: CASSVYPSGGSFYEQYF.

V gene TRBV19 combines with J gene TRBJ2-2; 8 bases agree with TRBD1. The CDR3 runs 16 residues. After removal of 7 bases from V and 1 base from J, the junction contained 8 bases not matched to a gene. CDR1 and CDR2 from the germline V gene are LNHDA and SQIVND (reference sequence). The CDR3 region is CASTRQGMLNTGELFF. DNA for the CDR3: TGTGCCAGTACCCGACAGGGGATGTTGAACACCGGGGAGCTGTTTTTT.

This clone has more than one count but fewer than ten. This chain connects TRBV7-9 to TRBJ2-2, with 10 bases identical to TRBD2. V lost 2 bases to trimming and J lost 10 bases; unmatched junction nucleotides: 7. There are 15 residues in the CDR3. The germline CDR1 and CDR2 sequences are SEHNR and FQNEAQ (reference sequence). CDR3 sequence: CASSLISGRASELFF. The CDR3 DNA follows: TGTGCCAGCAGCTTAATAAGCGGGAGGGCCTCGGAGCTGTTTTTT.

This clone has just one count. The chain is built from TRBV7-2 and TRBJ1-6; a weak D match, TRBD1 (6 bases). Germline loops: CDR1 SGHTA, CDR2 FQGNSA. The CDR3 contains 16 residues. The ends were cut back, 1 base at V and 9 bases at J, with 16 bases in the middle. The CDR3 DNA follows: TGTGCCAGCAGCTTAGGGCAGGGGAGTGGGTCTTCACCCCTCCACTTT. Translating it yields CASSLGQGSGSSPLHF. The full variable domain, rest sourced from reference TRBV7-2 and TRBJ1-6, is GAGVSQSPSNKVTEKGKDVELRCDPISGHTALYWYRQSLGQGLEFLIYFQGNSAPDKSGLPSDRFSAERTGGSVSTLTIQRTQQEDSAVYLCASSLGQGSGSSPLHFGNGTRLTVT.

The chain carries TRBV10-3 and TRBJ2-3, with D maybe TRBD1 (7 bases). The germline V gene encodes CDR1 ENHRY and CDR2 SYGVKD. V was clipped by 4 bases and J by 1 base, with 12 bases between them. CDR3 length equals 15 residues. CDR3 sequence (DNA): TGTGCCATCAGTGCCAGGGGGGTGGGCACAGATACGCAGTATTTT. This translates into CAISARGVGTDTQYF.

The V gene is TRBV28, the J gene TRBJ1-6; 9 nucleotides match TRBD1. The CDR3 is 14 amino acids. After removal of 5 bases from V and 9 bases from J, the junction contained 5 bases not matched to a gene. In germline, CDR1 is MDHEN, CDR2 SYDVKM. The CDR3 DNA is TGTGCCAGCAGTGGGGGACAGGGTTTTTCACCCCTCCACTTT. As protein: CASSGGQGFSPLHF. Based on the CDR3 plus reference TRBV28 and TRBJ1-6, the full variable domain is DVKVTQSSRYLVKRTGEKVFLECVQDMDHENMFWYRQDPGLGLRLIYFSYDVKMKEKGDIPEGYSVSREKKERFSLILESASTNQTSMYLCASSGGQGFSPLHFGNGTRLTVT.

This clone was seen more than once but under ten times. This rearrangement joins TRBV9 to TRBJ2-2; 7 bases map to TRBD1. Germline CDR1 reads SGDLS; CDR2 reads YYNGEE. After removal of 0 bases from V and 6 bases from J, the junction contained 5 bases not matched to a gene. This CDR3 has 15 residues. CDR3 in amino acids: CASSVGSQGAGELFF. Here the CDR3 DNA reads TGTGCCAGCAGCGTAGGAAGTCAGGGGGCCGGGGAGCTGTTTTTT.

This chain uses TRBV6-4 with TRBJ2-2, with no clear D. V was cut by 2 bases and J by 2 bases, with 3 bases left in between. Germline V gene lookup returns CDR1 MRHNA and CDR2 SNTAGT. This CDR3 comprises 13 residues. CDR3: CASSDGNTGELFF. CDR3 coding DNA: TGTGCCAGCAGTGACGGCAACACCGGGGAGCTGTTTTTT.

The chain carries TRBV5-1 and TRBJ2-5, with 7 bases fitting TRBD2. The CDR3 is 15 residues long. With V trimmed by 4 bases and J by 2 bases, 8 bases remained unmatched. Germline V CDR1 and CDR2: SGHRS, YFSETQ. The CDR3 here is CASSPPGGEQETQYF. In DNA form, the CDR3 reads TGCGCCAGCAGCCCGCCGGGAGGAGAACAAGAGACCCAGTACTTC.

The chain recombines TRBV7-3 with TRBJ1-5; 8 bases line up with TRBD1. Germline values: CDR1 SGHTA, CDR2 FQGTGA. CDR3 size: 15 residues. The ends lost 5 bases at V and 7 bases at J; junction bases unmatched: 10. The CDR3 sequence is CASSAPGGRGQPQHF. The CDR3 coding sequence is TGTGCCAGCAGCGCCCCAGGGGGCCGAGGCCAGCCCCAGCATTTT.

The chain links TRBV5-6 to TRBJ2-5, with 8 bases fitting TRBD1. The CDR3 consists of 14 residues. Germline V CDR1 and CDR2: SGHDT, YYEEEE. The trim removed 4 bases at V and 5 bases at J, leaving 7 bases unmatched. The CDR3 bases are TGTGCCAGCAGCGCCCGGACAGGGCTCGAGACCCAGTACTTC. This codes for CASSARTGLETQYF.

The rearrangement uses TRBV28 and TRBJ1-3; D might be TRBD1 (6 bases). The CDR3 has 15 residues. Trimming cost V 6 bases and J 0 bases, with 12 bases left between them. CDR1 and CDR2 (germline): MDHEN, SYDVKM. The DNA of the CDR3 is TGTGCCAGCAGGCCGACAGGCCGCTCTGGAAACACCATATATTTT. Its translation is CASRPTGRSGNTIYF.

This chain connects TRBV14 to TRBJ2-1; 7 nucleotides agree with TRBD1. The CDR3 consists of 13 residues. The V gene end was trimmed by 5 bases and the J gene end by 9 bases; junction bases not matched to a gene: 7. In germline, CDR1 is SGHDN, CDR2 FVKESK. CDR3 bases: TGTGCCAGCAGCGTACTAACAGGGGTTGAGCAGTTCTTC. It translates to CASSVLTGVEQFF.

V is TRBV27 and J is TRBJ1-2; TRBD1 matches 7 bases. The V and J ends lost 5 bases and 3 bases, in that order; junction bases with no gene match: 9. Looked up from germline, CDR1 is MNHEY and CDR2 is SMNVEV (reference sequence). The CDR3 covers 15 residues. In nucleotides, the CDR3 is TGTGCCAGCAGTCCCCGACAGGGAGCGGACTATGGCTACACCTTC. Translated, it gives CASSPRQGADYGYTF.

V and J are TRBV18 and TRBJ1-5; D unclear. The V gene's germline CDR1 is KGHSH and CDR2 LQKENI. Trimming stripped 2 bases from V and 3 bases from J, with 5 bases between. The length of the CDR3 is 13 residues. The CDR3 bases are TGTGCCAGCTCACCAGGGCCCAATCAGCCCCAGCATTTT. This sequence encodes CASSPGPNQPQHF.

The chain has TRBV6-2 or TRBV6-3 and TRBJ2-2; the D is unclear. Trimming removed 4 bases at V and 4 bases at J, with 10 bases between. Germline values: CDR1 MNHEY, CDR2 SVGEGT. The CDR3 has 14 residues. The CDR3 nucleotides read TGTGCCAGCAGTTCCTACTCGAGCACCGGGGAGCTGTTTTTT. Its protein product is CASSSYSSTGELFF.

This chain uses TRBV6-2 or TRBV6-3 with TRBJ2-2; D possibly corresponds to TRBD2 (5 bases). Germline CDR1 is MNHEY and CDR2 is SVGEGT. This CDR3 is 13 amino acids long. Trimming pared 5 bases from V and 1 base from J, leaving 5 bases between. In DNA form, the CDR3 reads TGTGCCAGCAGTCGGGGGAACACCGGGGAGCTGTTTTTT. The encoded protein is CASSRGNTGELFF.

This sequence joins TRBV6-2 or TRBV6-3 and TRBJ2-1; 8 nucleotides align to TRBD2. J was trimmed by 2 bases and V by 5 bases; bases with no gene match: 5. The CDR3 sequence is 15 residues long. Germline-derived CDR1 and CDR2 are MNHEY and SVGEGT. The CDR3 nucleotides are TGTGCCAGCAGTAAACTAGCGGAACCCTACAATGAGCAGTTCTTC. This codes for CASSKLAEPYNEQFF.

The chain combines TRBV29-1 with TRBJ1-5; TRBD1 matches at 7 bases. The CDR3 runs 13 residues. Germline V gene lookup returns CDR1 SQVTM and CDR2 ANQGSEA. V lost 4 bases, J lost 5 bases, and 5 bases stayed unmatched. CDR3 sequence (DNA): TGCAGCGTTGTCTCCGGGACAGATCAGCCCCAGCATTTT. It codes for CSVVSGTDQPQHF.

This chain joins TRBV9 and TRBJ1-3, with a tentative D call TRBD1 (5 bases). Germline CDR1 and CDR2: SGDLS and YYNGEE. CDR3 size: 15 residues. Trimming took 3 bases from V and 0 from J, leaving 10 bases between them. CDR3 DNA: TGTGCCAGCAGCGGAAAGGACATCTCTGGAAACACCATATATTTT. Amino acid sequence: CASSGKDISGNTIYF.